Included here is one T cell receptor beta chain sequence, with context. TCRdb's copy holds only in-frame clones and misses some; the assay was immunoSEQ multiplex PCR. This sample has more than 200,000 clones; about 90% occur once, and the top ten carry around 12%. It was the approximately 120-subject validation cohort, separate from the roughly 700-subject first cohort, to which the donors belonged. This sample was taken from a study of cytomegalovirus exposure and HLA in healthy donors. About the research overall: The roughly 130 validation repertoires were reported in a later analysis to have been generated on the same platform as the approximately 700 first-cohort repertoires.

From germline, CDR1 is MNHEY and CDR2 SMNVEV (reference sequence). The V end was cut by 4 bases, the J end by 7 bases, with 13 bases between. There are 13 residues in the CDR3. The sample consisted of PBMCs. This TCR was recovered from a man aged 18-30 years in good health and CMV-seropositive. The chain employs TRBV27 and TRBJ1-2; D is unclear. CDR3 sequence: CASSSSGERGYTF. The DNA of the CDR3 is TGTGCCAGCAGTTCGAGTGGAGAGCGTGGCTACACCTTC.